The clone carrying this T cell receptor (beta chain) was seen only once. The germline gives CDR1 SGHAT, CDR2 FQNNGV. CDR3 size: 14 residues. Trimming took off 0 bases at V and 7 bases at J, with 12 bases between the two ends. This record comes from a study of cytomegalovirus exposure and HLA in healthy donors. The primer mix had 60 Vbeta and 13 Jbeta primers. Using immunoSEQ multiplex PCR, the repertoire was profiled, and TCRdb retains in-frame clones only, with some absent. The sample holds more than 100,000 clones, approximately 72% seen once. The TCR originated in a woman in her thirties or forties in good health and CMV-seropositive. This sequence joins TRBV11-2 and TRBJ1-2, with TRBD1 as a possible D gene (5 bases). The sample was PBMCs. DNA for the CDR3: TGTGCCAGCAGCTTAGAAGCCAGGGTGGGTGGCTACACCTTC. As protein: CASSLEARVGGYTF.